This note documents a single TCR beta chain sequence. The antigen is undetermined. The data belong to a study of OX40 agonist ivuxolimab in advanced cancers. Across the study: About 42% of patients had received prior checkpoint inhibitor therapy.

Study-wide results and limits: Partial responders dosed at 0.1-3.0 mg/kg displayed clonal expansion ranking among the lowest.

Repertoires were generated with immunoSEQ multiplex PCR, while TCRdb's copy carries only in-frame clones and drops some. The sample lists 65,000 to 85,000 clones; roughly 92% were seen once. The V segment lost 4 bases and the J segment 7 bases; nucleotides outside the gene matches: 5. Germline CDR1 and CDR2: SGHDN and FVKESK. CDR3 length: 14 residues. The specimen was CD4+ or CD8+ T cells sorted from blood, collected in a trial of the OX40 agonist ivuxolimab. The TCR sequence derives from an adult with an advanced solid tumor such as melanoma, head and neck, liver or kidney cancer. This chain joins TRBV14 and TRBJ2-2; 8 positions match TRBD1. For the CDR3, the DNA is TGTGCCAGCAGCCTCGACAGGGGTTACGGGGAGCTGTTTTTT. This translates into CASSLDRGYGELFF.